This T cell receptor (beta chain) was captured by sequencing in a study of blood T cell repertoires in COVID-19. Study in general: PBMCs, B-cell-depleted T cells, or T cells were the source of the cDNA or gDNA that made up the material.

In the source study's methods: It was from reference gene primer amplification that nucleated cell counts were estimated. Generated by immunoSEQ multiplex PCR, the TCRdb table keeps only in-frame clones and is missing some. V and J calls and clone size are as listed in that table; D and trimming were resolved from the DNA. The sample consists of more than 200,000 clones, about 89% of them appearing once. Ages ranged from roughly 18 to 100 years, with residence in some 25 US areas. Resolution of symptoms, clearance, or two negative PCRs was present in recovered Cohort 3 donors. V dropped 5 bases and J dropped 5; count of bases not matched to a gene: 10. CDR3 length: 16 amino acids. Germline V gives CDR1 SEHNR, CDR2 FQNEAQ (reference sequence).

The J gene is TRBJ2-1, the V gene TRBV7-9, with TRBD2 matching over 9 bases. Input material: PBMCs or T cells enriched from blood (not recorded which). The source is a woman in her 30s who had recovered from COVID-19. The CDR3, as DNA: TGTGCCAGCAGCATGCCGACTAGCGGTATACACAATGAGCAGTTCTTC. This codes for CASSMPTSGIHNEQFF.